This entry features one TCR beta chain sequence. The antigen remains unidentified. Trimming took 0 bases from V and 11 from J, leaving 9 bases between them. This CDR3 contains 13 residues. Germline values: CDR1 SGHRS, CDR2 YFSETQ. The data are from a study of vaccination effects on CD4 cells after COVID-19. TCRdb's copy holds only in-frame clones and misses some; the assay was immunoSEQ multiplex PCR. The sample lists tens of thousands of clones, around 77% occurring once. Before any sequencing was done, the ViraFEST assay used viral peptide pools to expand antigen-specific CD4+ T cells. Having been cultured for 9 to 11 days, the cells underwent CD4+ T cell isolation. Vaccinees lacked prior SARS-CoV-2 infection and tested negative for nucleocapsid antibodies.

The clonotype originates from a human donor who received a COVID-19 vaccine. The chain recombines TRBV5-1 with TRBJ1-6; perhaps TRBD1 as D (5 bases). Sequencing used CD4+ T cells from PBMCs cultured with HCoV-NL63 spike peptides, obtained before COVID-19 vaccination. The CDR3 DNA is TGCGCCAGCAGCTTGGACCAGGGTGCACCCCTCCACTTT. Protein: CASSLDQGAPLHF.